A single sample gave rise to the 8 T cell receptor beta chains below, sequenced in a study of cytomegalovirus exposure and HLA in healthy donors. Amplification used 60 Vbeta primers and 13 Jbeta primers. Some clones are missing from TCRdb's copy, which holds only in-frame ones; the method was immunoSEQ multiplex PCR. Of tens of thousands of clones in the sample, about 70% were seen once. Sequencing used PBMCs. The receptors here all came from a woman aged 25 to 45 in good health and CMV-seronegative.

The chain has TRBV5-1 and TRBJ2-2, with a tentative D call TRBD1 (6 bases). Germline loops: CDR1 SGHRS, CDR2 YFSETQ. The CDR3 sequence is 16 residues long. V was cut by 4 bases and J by 6 bases, with 19 bases left in between. Here the CDR3 DNA reads TGCGCCAGCAGCCCGGTTATCGGGACACTTGCCGGGGAGCTGTTTTTT. It yields the protein CASSPVIGTLAGELFF.

The chain recombines TRBV6-1 with TRBJ1-1, with TRBD1 as a possible D gene (6 bases). V shed 0 bases and J shed 8 bases, with 10 bases lying between them. The CDR3 spans 13 residues. Per the germline V gene, CDR1 is MNHNS and CDR2 is SASEGT. The CDR3 loop is CASSEALRGEAFF. Here the CDR3 DNA reads TGTGCCAGCAGTGAAGCTCTGAGGGGGGAAGCTTTCTTT.

The rearrangement uses TRBV4-2 and TRBJ2-1, with 8 bases aligning to TRBD2. The CDR3 has 16 amino acids. V gave up 0 bases and J gave up 7 bases; unmatched junction bases: 8. Germline CDR1 and CDR2: LGHNA and YNFKEQ. The CDR3 nucleotides are TGTGCCAGCAGCCAAGATATGGCGGGGGGACCAAATGAGCAGTTCTTC. Translating it yields CASSQDMAGGPNEQFF.

The rearrangement joins TRBV7-3 to TRBJ1-1, with TRBD1 identical over 7 bases. V trimming: 4 bases; J trimming: 1 base; junction bases outside the gene matches: 6. The CDR3 contains 15 residues. Per germline, CDR1 SGHTA and CDR2 FQGTGA. This chain's CDR3 is CASSSSGTANTEAFF. In DNA, the CDR3 is TGTGCCAGCAGCTCCTCCGGGACAGCGAACACTGAAGCTTTCTTT. The full variable domain, with the rest looked up from reference TRBV7-3 and TRBJ1-1, is GAGVSQTPSNKVTEKGKYVELRCDPISGHTALYWYRQSLGQGPEFLIYFQGTGAADDSGLPNDRFFAVRPEGSVSTLKIQRTERGDSAVYLCASSSSGTANTEAFFGQGTRLTVV.

This chain links TRBV29-1 with TRBJ2-1, with D unresolved. The germline V and J ends were trimmed by 3 bases and 5 bases, with 17 bases remaining between them. This CDR3 comprises 15 residues. Germline assignment: CDR1 SQVTM and CDR2 ANQGSEA. CDR3 sequence reads: CSVEAPVEEHNEQFF. The CDR3 nucleotides read TGCAGCGTTGAGGCACCAGTAGAGGAGCACAATGAGCAGTTCTTC.

The V and J genes are TRBV27 and TRBJ2-7; 7 bases line up with TRBD1. V gave up 5 bases and J gave up 7 bases; unmatched junction bases: 11. Germline CDR1 reads MNHEY; CDR2 reads SMNVEV (reference sequence). The CDR3 is made up of 14 amino acids. CDR3: CASSAQGSEGEQYF. CDR3 coding DNA: TGTGCCAGCAGTGCACAGGGGAGTGAAGGAGAGCAGTACTTC.

CDR3 sequence (DNA): TGTGCCAGCAGTTTGGGGGACCCACAGGGGGCGTACGAGCAGTACTTC. This codes for CASSLGDPQGAYEQYF. The rearrangement joins TRBV28 to TRBJ2-7; 9 bases match TRBD1. The germline V gene has CDR1 MDHEN and CDR2 SYDVKM. With 3 bases clipped from V and 4 bases from J, the junction kept 10 bases outside the gene matches. The CDR3 contains 16 residues.

In this sample, this clone turned up many times. V is TRBV9 and J is TRBJ2-7, with D perhaps TRBD1 (6 bases). The germline CDR1 and CDR2 sequences are SGDLS and YYNGEE. The CDR3 runs 14 residues. Trimming pared 4 bases from V and 1 base from J, leaving 12 bases between. The CDR3, as DNA: TGTGCCAGCAGCCCGATGGACAGTTCCTACGAGCAGTACTTC. Translation gives CASSPMDSSYEQYF.